This is a list of T cell receptor beta chains from one sample in a study of OX40 agonist ivuxolimab in advanced cancers. Sequencing was performed with immunoSEQ multiplex PCR; in TCRdb, only in-frame clones are kept and a portion is missing. Of some 70,000 clones listed, 87% are singletons. The sequenced sample was CD4+ or CD8+ T cells sorted from blood, obtained in a trial of the OX40 agonist ivuxolimab. These receptors were taken from an adult with an advanced solid tumor such as melanoma, head and neck, liver or kidney cancer. The CDR3 runs from the conserved cysteine through the conserved F or W. Fields, in order: D gene, J gene, clone size, V gene, CDR3 DNA, CDR3 protein. D genes are given only for firm matches. Clone size is given for some rows only: seen once, a few or many times, or a class if the clone is expanded.

.,TRBJ1-2,once,TRBV18,TGTGCCAGCCGCCCGACAGACAACTATGGCTACACCTTC,CASRPTDNYGYTF
.,TRBJ2-5,.,TRBV28,TGTGCCAGCAGTTTTTCGGGGGCGATGGACCAGTACTTC,CASSFSGAMDQYF
.,TRBJ2-2,.,TRBV7-2,TGTGCCAGCAGCTTAGCGCGGGCACCCGGTAGGACCGGGGAGCTGTTTTTT,CASSLARAPGRTGELFF
TRBD2,TRBJ2-3,.,TRBV6-1,TGTGCCAGCAGTCCAGGCGGGGGGAGCACAGATACGCAGTATTTT,CASSPGGGSTDTQYF
.,TRBJ2-3,.,TRBV19,TGTGCCAGTAGTCCATCCCGCCTGCGCCTAACAGATACGCAGTATTTT,CASSPSRLRLTDTQYF
.,TRBJ2-1,.,TRBV11-3,TGTGCCAGCACGAACACTAGGGGGGGCCTCAATGAGCAGTTCTTC,CASTNTRGGLNEQFF
TRBD1,TRBJ1-2,.,TRBV5-1,TGCGCCAGCAGCGCGGGACAGTATGGCTACACCTTC,CASSAGQYGYTF
.,TRBJ1-4,.,TRBV5-1,TGCGCCAGCAGCTTATCGGGGGGTTTGACTAATGAAAAACTGTTTTTT,CASSLSGGLTNEKLFF
TRBD1,TRBJ2-5,.,TRBV7-2,TGTGCCAGCAGCTTCCAAACAGGGGGCCGGGAGACCCAGTACTTC,CASSFQTGGRETQYF
TRBD2,TRBJ2-2,.,TRBV9,TGTGCCAGCAGCGTACCGGGGGGTGAGAACACCGGGGAGCTGTTTTTT,CASSVPGGENTGELFF
TRBD2,TRBJ2-1,.,TRBV4-1,TGCGCCAGCAGCCCCCGCGGGGGGGCGGGGGATGAGCAGTTCTTC,CASSPRGGAGDEQFF
.,TRBJ1-2,once,TRBV6-1,TGTGCCAGCAGCGTTGCCCTCGATGGGGGCTACACCTTC,CASSVALDGGYTF
.,TRBJ1-6,few,TRBV28,TGTGCCAGCAGTAGAACAGGGCTAAGTGATTCACCCCTCCACTTT,CASSRTGLSDSPLHF
TRBD1,TRBJ1-1,.,TRBV6-1,TGTGCCAGCGCCCGGGACAGGGATGTTGAAGCTTTCTTT,CASARDRDVEAFF
TRBD2,TRBJ2-2,.,TRBV7-8,TGTGCCAGCAGCTCCTGGACTAGCGGGAGTTCCGGCGGGGGCACCGGGGAGCTGTTTTTT,CASSSWTSGSSGGGTGELFF
.,TRBJ1-1,.,TRBV6-5,TGTGCCAGCAGGCAGGACCCTCTGGGTAGGGCTTTCTTT,CASRQDPLGRAFF
.,TRBJ1-4,.,TRBV9,TGTGCCAGCAGTGATGGAGGCTCCAGAGAAAAACTGTTTTTT,CASSDGGSREKLFF
.,TRBJ2-7,.,TRBV30,TGTGCCTGGAATGTCTTTGGAAGCTCCTACGAGCAGTACTTC,CAWNVFGSSYEQYF
.,TRBJ1-1,once,TRBV7-8,TGTGCCAGCAGCTTCTTCAGCGGGGGTCTGGACACTGAAGCTTTCTTT,CASSFFSGGLDTEAFF
.,TRBJ1-4,.,TRBV11-2,TGTGCCAGCAGCTTATCTCAGGGTGGTGGTGAAAAACTGTTTTTT,CASSLSQGGGEKLFF
.,TRBJ1-5,.,TRBV19,TGTGCCAGTAGTATAGATACCCGGTTCAATCAGCCCCAGCATTTT,CASSIDTRFNQPQHF
TRBD2,TRBJ2-3,.,TRBV7-9,TGTGCCAGCAGCTTATCCCTTGTGAGGCGGGGGAGCACAGATACGCAGTATTTT,CASSLSLVRRGSTDTQYF
.,TRBJ1-2,.,TRBV27,TGTGCCAGCAGTTTTCGGGGGGCGCGAGGCTACACCTTC,CASSFRGARGYTF
.,TRBJ2-4,.,TRBV19,TGTGCCAGTAGTATCCAGGAGGGAGTAGCCAAAAACATTCAGTACTTC,CASSIQEGVAKNIQYF
.,TRBJ1-5,once,TRBV6-5,TGTGCCAGCAGTCCGGGGACTTACTCCAATCAGCCCCAGCATTTT,CASSPGTYSNQPQHF